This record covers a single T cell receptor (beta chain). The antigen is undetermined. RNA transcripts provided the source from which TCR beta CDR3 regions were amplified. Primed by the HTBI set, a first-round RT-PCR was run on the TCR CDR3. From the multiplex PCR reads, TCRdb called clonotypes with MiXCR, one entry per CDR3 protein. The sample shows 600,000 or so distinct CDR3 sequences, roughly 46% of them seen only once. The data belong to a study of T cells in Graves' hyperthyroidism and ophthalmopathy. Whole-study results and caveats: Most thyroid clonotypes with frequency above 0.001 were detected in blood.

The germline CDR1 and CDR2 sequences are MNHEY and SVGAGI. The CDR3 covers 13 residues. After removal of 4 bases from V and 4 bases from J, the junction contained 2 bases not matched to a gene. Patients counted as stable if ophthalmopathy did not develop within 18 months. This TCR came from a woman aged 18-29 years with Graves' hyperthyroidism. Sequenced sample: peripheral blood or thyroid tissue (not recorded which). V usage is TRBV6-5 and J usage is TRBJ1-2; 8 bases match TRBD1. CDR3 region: CASSSGQVYGYTF. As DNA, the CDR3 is TGTGCCAGCAGTTCGGGACAGGTCTATGGCTACACCTTC.